Sequencing of this TCR beta chain was carried out in a study of T cells after yellow fever vaccination. Study-level findings and limits: Clonotype sharing between CD4 and CD8 compartments was small. The bulk population could contribute abundant contaminating clonotypes to FACS-sorted repertoires.

Remarks on this clonotype: No antigen is known for it.

The V end lost 0 bases, the J end lost 7 bases, and 18 bases lay between the germline ends. Germline V gives CDR1 LGHNA, CDR2 YNFKEQ. CDR3 size: 17 residues. MiXCR, applied by TCRdb to the 5' RACE reads, yields one record per CDR3 protein. Here the sample spans about 340,000 distinct CDR3 sequences, 8.5% to 10% being singletons. Sequenced material: PBMCs, taken on the day of the first yellow fever vaccination. This TCR was recovered from a man between 18 and 29 years old who received the YFV17D yellow fever vaccine. The rearrangement joins TRBV4-2 to TRBJ1-4; tentatively, D is TRBD1 (6 bases). The CDR3 nucleotides read TGTGCCAGCAGCCAAGAATGTTGGAGGGGGGAGGTTGAAAAACTGTTTTTT. Its translation is CASSQECWRGEVEKLFF.